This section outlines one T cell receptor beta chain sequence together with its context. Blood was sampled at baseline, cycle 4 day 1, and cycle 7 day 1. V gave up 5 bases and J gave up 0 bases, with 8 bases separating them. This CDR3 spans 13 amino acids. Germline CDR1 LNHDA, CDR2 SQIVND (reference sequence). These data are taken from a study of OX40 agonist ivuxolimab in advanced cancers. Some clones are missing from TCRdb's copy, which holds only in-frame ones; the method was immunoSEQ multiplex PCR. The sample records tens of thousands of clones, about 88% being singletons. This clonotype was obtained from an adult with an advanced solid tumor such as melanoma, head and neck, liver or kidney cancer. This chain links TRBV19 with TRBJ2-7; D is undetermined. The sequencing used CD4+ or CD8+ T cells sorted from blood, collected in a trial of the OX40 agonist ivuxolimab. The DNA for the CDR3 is TGTGCCAGTAGTCTGACGTACTCCTACGAGCAGTACTTC. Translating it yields CASSLTYSYEQYF.